These 21 T cell receptor beta chains came from one sample sequenced in a study of a mutant IDH1 vaccine in newly diagnosed glioma. Assay used: immunoSEQ multiplex PCR; TCRdb lists only in-frame clones, some missing. The profile covers under 65,000 clones, with roughly 80% appearing a single time and around 21% taken by the ten largest. Indicated time point: baseline, week 1 (first vaccination visit). Specified treatment: pre-vaccination baseline after standard-of-care therapy. Sequencing used PBMCs, obtained from a glioma patient treated with radiotherapy, temozolomide or both. Receptors originate from a man aged 18 to 35 with glioma.

The CDR3 bases are TGTGCCAGCAGTTACTCGGGCCCTATGAACACTGAAGCTTTCTTT. This gives the protein CASSYSGPMNTEAFF. V gene TRBV6-5 combines with J gene TRBJ1-1, with D unclear. V was cut by 0 bases and J by 0 bases, with 8 bases left in between. Germline V gene lookup returns CDR1 MNHEY and CDR2 SVGAGI. The CDR3 runs 15 residues.

The chain links TRBV13 to TRBJ2-7; 13 nucleotides match TRBD2. Trimming removed 5 bases from V and 1 base from J; junction bases left unmatched: 8. Germline CDR1 reads PRHDT; CDR2 reads FYEKMQ (reference sequence). This CDR3 is 17 amino acids long. CDR3 DNA sequence: TGTGCCAGCAGCGGAACGGGACTAGCGGGAACTTCCTACGAGCAGTACTTC. Amino acids: CASSGTGLAGTSYEQYF.

The chain combines TRBV5-1 with TRBJ2-7; weak D call: TRBD2 (5 bases). This CDR3 is built from 14 residues. The V gene lost 4 bases and the J gene lost 2 bases, with 13 bases spanning the gap. Germline-derived CDR1 and CDR2 are SGHRS and YFSETQ. The CDR3: CASSPTTVTYEQYF. The DNA of the CDR3 is TGCGCCAGCAGCCCGACTACAGTAACCTACGAGCAGTACTTC.

The chain combines TRBV6-6 with TRBJ1-1; D is perhaps TRBD1 (6 bases). V lost 8 bases and J 2 bases, leaving 21 bases between the germline ends. There are 16 residues in the CDR3. Looked up from germline, CDR1 is MNHNY and CDR2 is SVGAGI (reference sequence). The DNA of the CDR3 is TGTGCCAGCGCTCGGGAGGGGGTCCCCCTAAACACTGAAGCTTTCTTT. Its translation: CASAREGVPLNTEAFF.

This chain connects TRBV18 to TRBJ1-5; D not resolved. The CDR3 runs to 16 residues. Germline CDR1 KGHSH, CDR2 LQKENI. Trimming took 3 bases from V and 2 from J, leaving 14 bases between them. The CDR3 loop reads CASSPGSYPGNQPQHF. CDR3 nucleotides: TGTGCCAGCTCACCCGGTTCCTACCCGGGCAATCAGCCCCAGCATTTT. The full variable domain, with the rest looked up from reference TRBV18 and TRBJ1-5, is NAGVMQNPRHLVRRRGQEARLRCSPMKGHSHVYWYRQLPEEGLKFMVYLQKENIIDESGMPKERFSAEFPKEGPSILRIQQVVRGDSAAYFCASSPGSYPGNQPQHFGDGTRLSIL.

This clone was counted a few times. This rearrangement joins TRBV19 to TRBJ1-1; no clear D gene. Trimming took 1 base from V and 8 from J, leaving 11 bases between them. CDR1 LNHDA and CDR2 SQIVND come from the germline V gene (reference sequence). This CDR3 comprises 13 residues. The CDR3 protein is CASSIARSLEAFF. The CDR3 coding sequence is TGTGCCAGTAGTATAGCCCGGTCTCTCGAAGCTTTCTTT. The full variable domain, with the rest looked up from reference TRBV19 and TRBJ1-1, is DGGITQSPKYLFRKEGQNVTLSCEQNLNHDAMYWYRQDPGQGLRLIYYSQIVNDFQKGDIAEGYSVSREKKESFPLTVTSAQKNPTAFYLCASSIARSLEAFFGQGTRLTVV.

V is TRBV6-6 and J is TRBJ1-1; D is ambiguous. Deletions cut 2 bases from V and 1 base from J, with 5 bases between. Germline loops: CDR1 MNHNY, CDR2 SVGAGI (reference sequence). The CDR3 length is 13 residues. The CDR3 DNA follows: TGTGCCAGCAGTTACGAGGGGAACACTGAAGCTTTCTTT. It codes for CASSYEGNTEAFF.

V and J are TRBV5-5 and TRBJ1-5, with D unclear. CDR3 size: 16 residues. V was clipped by 1 base and J by 6 bases, with 17 bases between them. Germline V gene data show CDR1 as SGHKS and CDR2 as YYEKEE (reference sequence). The CDR3 region is CASSLNEGGAGQPQHF. The CDR3 nucleotides read TGTGCCAGCAGCTTGAATGAGGGAGGTGCAGGTCAGCCCCAGCATTTT.

This chain links TRBV7-9 with TRBJ1-2; 7 bases are shared with TRBD1. V trimming: 1 base; J trimming: 9 bases; junction bases outside the gene matches: 5. Germline CDR1 SEHNR, CDR2 FQNEAQ (reference sequence). There are 13 residues in the CDR3. The CDR3 nucleotides read TGTGCCAGCAGCTTAGGGACAGGCTACAGCTACACCTTC. This sequence encodes CASSLGTGYSYTF.

The chain recombines TRBV6-6 with TRBJ2-2; weak D call: TRBD2 (5 bases). V lost 6 bases and J lost 7, with 18 bases in between. CDR1 and CDR2 from the germline V gene are MNHNY and SVGAGI (reference sequence). CDR3 length equals 15 residues. CDR3 sequence (DNA): TGTGCCAGCAGCCCGCCCGGCCGGGCGGGCGGGGAGCTGTTTTTT. Translation gives CASSPPGRAGGELFF.

This chain connects TRBV19 to TRBJ2-2; 10 nucleotides agree with TRBD1. CDR1 and CDR2 (germline): LNHDA, SQIVND (reference sequence). The CDR3 runs to 15 residues. Germline trimming cut 4 bases from V and 1 base from J; bases unmatched to any gene: 0. The CDR3 sequence is CASSRTGGNTGELFF. The CDR3 DNA follows: TGTGCCAGTAGTAGGACAGGGGGGAACACCGGGGAGCTGTTTTTT.

This clone has only one observation. This chain uses TRBV10-3 with TRBJ1-3; no clear D. Trimming stripped 6 bases from V and 4 bases from J, with 22 bases between. The CDR3 contains 17 residues. CDR1 is ENHRY, CDR2 SYGVKD, per germline. The chain's CDR3 is CAIREPGGGESGNTIYF. The CDR3 DNA sequence: TGTGCCATCAGGGAACCCGGTGGCGGTGAGTCAGGAAACACCATATATTTT.

The V gene is TRBV30, the J gene TRBJ2-6; D gene uncertain. The CDR3 has 17 residues. Per the germline V gene, CDR1 is GTSNPN and CDR2 is SVGIG (reference sequence). With 1 base removed from V and 0 bases from J, the gap between germline ends came to 13 bases. The DNA for the CDR3 is TGTGCCTGGAGTGCAAGCCACGGACGCTCTGGGGCCAACGTCCTGACTTTC. Its protein is CAWSASHGRSGANVLTF.

The rearrangement joins TRBV6-5 to TRBJ2-3; 8 bases are a match to TRBD1. This CDR3 is built from 13 residues. V shed 4 bases and J 6 bases; nucleotides not matched to a gene: 3. Germline-derived CDR1 and CDR2 are MNHEY and SVGAGI. The CDR3 is CASSLQGVDTQYF. CDR3 in DNA: TGTGCCAGCAGTTTACAGGGGGTGGATACGCAGTATTTT.

This chain uses TRBV6-5 with TRBJ2-7; D not certain. CDR3 length: 16 amino acids. Trimming left V 0 bases short and J 3 bases short, with 15 bases between. CDR1 and CDR2 from the germline V gene are MNHEY and SVGAGI. The DNA for the CDR3 is TGTGCCAGCAGTTACTCACCGGACCCGTGGAGCTACGAGCAGTACTTC. The encoded protein is CASSYSPDPWSYEQYF.

The V call is TRBV7-2, the J call TRBJ2-5; D uncertain. Trimming removed 1 base from V and 6 bases from J, with 6 bases in between. The CDR3 runs to 12 residues. Germline CDR1 is SGHTA and CDR2 is FQGNSA. The CDR3 region has the DNA TGTGCCAGCAGCTTAGTTGCAAAGACCCAGTACTTC. It is translated as CASSLVAKTQYF.

V and J are TRBV30 and TRBJ1-4, with a weak D call TRBD1 (5 bases). Germline lookup yields CDR1 GTSNPN and CDR2 SVGIG (reference sequence). V was cut by 8 bases and J by 4 bases, with 14 bases left in between. This CDR3 spans 13 amino acids. The CDR3 DNA sequence: TGTGCCCACGGGGCAGCTATTAATGAAAAACTGTTTTTT. It specifies CAHGAAINEKLFF.

This sequence joins TRBV7-9 and TRBJ2-7, with no clear D. Trimming shortened V by 3 bases and J by 4 bases, and 10 bases separated the two germline ends. The CDR3 length is 13 residues. Germline assignment: CDR1 SEHNR and CDR2 FQNEAQ (reference sequence). CDR3 sequence (DNA): TGTGCCAGCAGCTTTACAGAGATATACGAGCAGTACTTC. It encodes CASSFTEIYEQYF.

The chain recombines TRBV9 with TRBJ2-2; perhaps D is TRBD1 or TRBD2 (5 bases each). Deletions cut 3 bases from V and 0 bases from J, with 12 bases between. This CDR3 spans 16 amino acids. The germline gives CDR1 SGDLS, CDR2 YYNGEE. DNA of the CDR3: TGTGCCAGCAGCGCCCAATGGGACGCGAACACCGGGGAGCTGTTTTTT. Translation: CASSAQWDANTGELFF.

This clone has only a few counts. V gene TRBV9 combines with J gene TRBJ1-1; D gene uncertain. V lost 0 bases to trimming and J lost 7 bases, with 10 bases between them. The V gene's germline CDR1 is SGDLS and CDR2 YYNGEE. CDR3 length: 13 residues. The CDR3 spells CASSVVPAGEAFF. The DNA for the CDR3 is TGTGCCAGCAGCGTAGTTCCCGCCGGTGAAGCTTTCTTT. Full variable domain (remainder filled in from reference TRBV9 and TRBJ1-1): DSGVTQTPKHLITATGQRVTLRCSPRSGDLSVYWYQQSLDQGLQFLIQYYNGEERAKGNILERFSAQQFPDLHSELNLSSLELGDSALYFCASSVVPAGEAFFGQGTRLTVV.

The rearrangement links TRBV9 to TRBJ2-7; either TRBD1 or TRBD2 may supply D (5 bases each). This CDR3 has 14 amino acids. The germline V gene has CDR1 SGDLS and CDR2 YYNGEE. V gave up 4 bases and J gave up 5 bases, with 16 bases separating them. The DNA for the CDR3 is TGTGCCAGCAGCCCAATGGGGGATGGGGACGAGCAGTACTTC. Protein product: CASSPMGDGDEQYF. The variable domain in full, completed from reference TRBV9 and TRBJ2-7, reads DSGVTQTPKHLITATGQRVTLRCSPRSGDLSVYWYQQSLDQGLQFLIQYYNGEERAKGNILERFSAQQFPDLHSELNLSSLELGDSALYFCASSPMGDGDEQYFGPGTRLTVT.